The sequence of this TCR beta chain was determined in a study of T cells in localized non-small cell lung cancer. General study points: Without multi-region sequencing, intratumor heterogeneity could not be excluded.

Per germline, CDR1 SEHNR and CDR2 FQNEAQ (reference sequence). The CDR3 is made up of 15 amino acids. V dropped 5 bases and J dropped 7; count of bases not matched to a gene: 11. This clone was recorded once. Its antigen is unidentified. TCRdb's copy holds only in-frame clones and misses some; the assay was immunoSEQ multiplex PCR. The data hold 130,000 or so clones, with about 89% observed a single time. The sequence was collected from a female donor of 60 years or more with stage I lung adenocarcinoma. The sequencing here drew on peripheral blood, taken before any cancer treatment. This chain joins TRBV7-9 and TRBJ2-1, with 7 bases aligning to TRBD2. The CDR3 DNA follows: TGTGCCAGCAGCCCCCCGGGCAGGGAGGGTAATGAGCAGTTCTTC. Its translation: CASSPPGREGNEQFF. The full variable domain, completed using reference TRBV7-9 and TRBJ2-1, is DTGVSQNPRHKITKRGQNVTFRCDPISEHNRLYWYRQTLGQGPEFLTYFQNEAQLEKSRLLSDRFSAERPKGSFSTLEIQRTEQGDSAMYLCASSPPGREGNEQFFGPGTRLTVL.